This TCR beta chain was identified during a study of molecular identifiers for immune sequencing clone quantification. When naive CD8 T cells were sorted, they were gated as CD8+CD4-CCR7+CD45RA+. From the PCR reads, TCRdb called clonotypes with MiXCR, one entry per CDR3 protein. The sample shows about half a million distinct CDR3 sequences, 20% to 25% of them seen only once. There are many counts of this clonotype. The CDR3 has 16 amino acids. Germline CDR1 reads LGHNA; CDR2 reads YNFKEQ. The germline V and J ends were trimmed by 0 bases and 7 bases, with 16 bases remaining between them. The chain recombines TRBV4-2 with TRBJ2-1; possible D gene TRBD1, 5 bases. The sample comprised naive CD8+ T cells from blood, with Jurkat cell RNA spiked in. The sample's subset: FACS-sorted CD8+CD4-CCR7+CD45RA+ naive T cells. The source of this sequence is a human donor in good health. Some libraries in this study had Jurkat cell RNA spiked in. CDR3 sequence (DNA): TGTGCCAGCAGCCAAGATGAGTGGGGAACAGGTAATGAGCAGTTCTTC. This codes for CASSQDEWGTGNEQFF.